This entry features one TCR beta chain sequence. Its target is not known. PCR employed 60 Vbeta and 13 Jbeta primers. Produced via immunoSEQ multiplex PCR; TCRdb's table is partial and in-frame only. This table holds 75,000 to 100,000 clones, around 64% found once. The germline gives CDR1 LNHNV, CDR2 YYDKDF (reference sequence). Germline trimming cut 1 base from V and 4 bases from J; bases unmatched to any gene: 5. The CDR3 loop spans 16 amino acids. This specimen belongs to a study of cytomegalovirus exposure and HLA in healthy donors. Findings of the study overall: Rare TCR sequences predominated, though certain public TCRs were found in many donors. In presence/absence analyses, roughly uniform sequencing depth across donors was assumed.

The source material was PBMCs. The receptor comes from a man between 60 and 75 years old in good health and CMV-seronegative. J is TRBJ2-3 and V is TRBV15; TRBD2 matches at 10 bases. The CDR3 spells CATSRASGSGADTQYF. In DNA form, the CDR3 reads TGTGCCACCAGCAGAGCTAGCGGGAGTGGGGCAGATACGCAGTATTTT. The whole variable domain, remainder taken from reference TRBV15 and TRBJ2-3, is DAMVIQNPRYQVTQFGKPVTLSCSQTLNHNVMYWYQQKSSQAPKLLFHYYDKDFNNEADTPDNFQSRRPNTSFCFLDIRSPGLGDTAMYLCATSRASGSGADTQYFGPGTRLTVL.